The 26 T cell receptor beta chains in this list originate from one sample, sequenced in a study of T cell responses to AZD1222 COVID-19 vaccine (dated by TCRdb to the early 2020s). Libraries came from the immunoSEQ multiplex PCR assay. The source is immuneACCESS, and TCRdb retained only in-frame sequences with V and J called. Part of the clones is not carried over; for the studies checked, unresolved V genes explain less than half of this, and the remainder is unexplained. This sample lists about 110,000 clones; roughly nine tenths were detected once. The leading ten clones occupy 35% to 55% of the sample. The sample's time point, from its label and the paper: about 28 days (+/-7) after the second vaccine dose. This specimen consisted of peripheral blood, obtained 28 days after the second AZD1222 dose. The receptors were gathered from an adult who received the AZD1222 COVID-19 vaccine.

The rearrangement joins TRBV7-2 to TRBJ2-7; D possibly corresponds to TRBD1 (6 bases). V lost 1 base and J lost 7, with 14 bases in between. The length of the CDR3 is 14 residues. Germline values: CDR1 SGHTA, CDR2 FQGNSA. The CDR3 region is CASSLGARGEEQYF. In nucleotides, the CDR3 is TGTGCCAGCAGCTTAGGGGCCAGGGGAGAGGAGCAGTACTTC.

The chain employs TRBV18 and TRBJ2-7, with D possibly being TRBD1 or TRBD2 (6 bases each). The germline V and J ends were trimmed by 0 bases and 7 bases, with 13 bases remaining between them. Germline values: CDR1 KGHSH, CDR2 LQKENI. This CDR3 spans 14 amino acids. The chain's CDR3 is CASSPPPGAIEQYF. CDR3 nucleotide sequence: TGTGCCAGCTCACCACCCCCGGGGGCGATTGAGCAGTACTTC.

This chain uses TRBV30 with TRBJ2-2; D perhaps matches TRBD2 (5 bases). CDR3 length: 13 amino acids. Trimming removed 3 bases at V and 6 bases at J, with 11 bases between. Per the germline V gene, CDR1 is GTSNPN and CDR2 is SVGIG (reference sequence). CDR3 sequence: CAWSVGVSGELFF. The CDR3 DNA sequence: TGTGCCTGGAGCGTCGGGGTGTCCGGGGAGCTGTTTTTT.

This rearrangement joins TRBV6-5 to TRBJ1-2, with D uncertain. This CDR3 comprises 14 residues. Looked up from germline, CDR1 is MNHEY and CDR2 is SVGAGI. V was pared by 6 bases and J by 4 bases, with 15 bases between. DNA for the CDR3: TGTGCCAGCAGAACGACACAGAAAGGCTATGGCTACACCTTC. Its protein product is CASRTTQKGYGYTF.

This clone occurred once. The V call is TRBV6-1, the J call TRBJ1-2, with TRBD1 as a possible D gene (5 bases). Germline values: CDR1 MNHNS, CDR2 SASEGT. The CDR3 covers 13 residues. V lost 2 bases and J lost 6, with 10 bases in between. CDR3 coding DNA: TGTGCCAGCAGTGAAAGGGGACTTAATGGCTACACCTTC. It codes for CASSERGLNGYTF.

The chain combines TRBV6-2 or TRBV6-3 with TRBJ1-2; the D gene is possibly TRBD1 (5 bases). Trimming stripped 5 bases from V and 8 bases from J, with 15 bases between. The CDR3 consists of 13 residues. CDR1 is MNHEY, CDR2 SVGEGT, per germline. The CDR3 DNA reads as TGTGCCAGCAGTCAGTCGACAGCGGGGGGCTACACCTTC. Translation: CASSQSTAGGYTF.

The V gene is TRBV18, the J gene TRBJ2-1, with D tentatively TRBD1 (5 bases). The CDR3 has 15 residues. Trimming shortened V by 3 bases and J by 5 bases, and 14 bases separated the two germline ends. CDR1 and CDR2 from the germline V gene are KGHSH and LQKENI. Here the CDR3 DNA reads TGTGCCAGCTCACCTCAGGGTACGGTGAACAATGAGCAGTTCTTC. It encodes CASSPQGTVNNEQFF.

V and J are TRBV18 and TRBJ1-1; 7 nucleotides match TRBD1. The J segment lost 5 bases and the V segment lost 0 bases, leaving 12 bases of the junction unmatched. The germline V gene has CDR1 KGHSH and CDR2 LQKENI. The CDR3 contains 17 residues. The CDR3 reads CASSPPGAGGGWTEAFF. The CDR3 DNA sequence: TGTGCCAGCTCACCACCCGGGGCAGGGGGAGGTTGGACTGAAGCTTTCTTT.

V gene TRBV5-4 combines with J gene TRBJ1-2; perhaps TRBD1 as D (5 bases). The CDR3 totals 15 residues. The V gene lost 0 bases and the J gene lost 4 bases, with 13 bases spanning the gap. Germline V CDR1 and CDR2: SGHNT, YYREEE (reference sequence). CDR3 sequence (DNA): TGTGCCAGCAGCTTGGCGGGGGGGAGCGGCTATGGCTACACCTTC. It yields the protein CASSLAGGSGYGYTF.

The chain joins TRBV24-1 to TRBJ2-5, with a weak D call TRBD1 (5 bases). The V and J ends lost 9 bases and 0 bases respectively, with 19 bases between them. The CDR3 totals 16 residues. The germline CDR1 and CDR2 sequences are KGHDR and SFDVKD. The CDR3 sequence: CATSNSRDSHQETQYF. The CDR3 coding sequence is TGTGCCACCTCGAACTCGCGTGACAGTCACCAAGAGACCCAGTACTTC.

The CDR3, as DNA: TGTGCCAGCAGCTTCGGACAGGGCCCCACGGATGAGCAGTTCTTC. Translated: CASSFGQGPTDEQFF. This chain links TRBV7-9 with TRBJ2-1; 8 bases line up with TRBD1. With V trimmed by 3 bases and J by 8 bases, 9 bases remained unmatched. CDR1 and CDR2 from the germline V gene are SEHNR and FQNEAQ (reference sequence). The CDR3 covers 15 residues.

Remarks on this clone: Other nucleotide sequences in the sample specify the same CDR3. This chain joins TRBV20-1 and TRBJ2-1, with no clear D. The CDR3 is made up of 11 amino acids. V was trimmed by 6 bases and J by 7 bases, leaving 10 bases between them. The germline CDR1 and CDR2 sequences are DFQATT and SNEGSKA (reference sequence). In DNA, the CDR3 is TGCAGTGCCAGTGGGTTTAATGAGCAGTTCTTC. This gives the protein CSASGFNEQFF.

This clone was detected once. The chain has TRBV5-1 and TRBJ2-5, with a tentative D call TRBD2 (6 bases). V was pared by 4 bases and J by 5 bases, with 21 bases between. From germline, CDR1 is SGHRS and CDR2 YFSETQ. The CDR3 is 16 amino acids. This CDR3 reads CASSLGTPNLRETQYF. Here the CDR3 DNA reads TGCGCCAGCAGCCTCGGGACTCCGAATCTACGGGAGACCCAGTACTTC.

The CDR3 region has the DNA TGTGCCAGCAGCTCAGGGACAGGTGACTATGGCTACACCTTC. It encodes CASSSGTGDYGYTF. The J gene is TRBJ1-2, the V gene TRBV5-5; 8 nucleotides agree with TRBD1. V was clipped by 3 bases and J by 3 bases; unmatched bases: 4. The CDR3 consists of 14 residues. In germline, CDR1 is SGHKS, CDR2 YYEKEE (reference sequence).

The J gene is TRBJ2-7, the V gene TRBV24-1; D is perhaps TRBD1 (6 bases). The germline CDR1 and CDR2 sequences are KGHDR and SFDVKD. The V end was cut by 9 bases, the J end by 3 bases, with 14 bases between. The CDR3 covers 13 residues. Here the CDR3 DNA reads TGTGCCACCGAGTCCGAAGGGGGCTACGAGCAGTACTTC. Its protein product is CATESEGGYEQYF.

The chain carries TRBV11-2 and TRBJ2-3; 10 bases align to TRBD2. The CDR3 totals 19 residues. Unmatched junction bases numbered 10, after V lost 1 base and J lost 0 bases. Germline V lookup: CDR1 SGHAT, CDR2 FQNNGV. The CDR3 reads CASSLAPRTSGGSTDTQYF. The CDR3 DNA reads TGTGCCAGCAGCTTAGCCCCGAGGACTAGCGGAGGAAGCACAGATACGCAGTATTTT.

The chain has TRBV2 and TRBJ1-4, with 7 bases lining up with TRBD1. This CDR3 is built from 12 residues. J was trimmed by 15 bases and V by 3 bases; bases with no gene match: 7. The germline gives CDR1 SNHLY, CDR2 FYNNEI. DNA for the CDR3: TGTGCCAGCAGTGATCAAGCCGACAGGGTGTTTTTT. Its translation: CASSDQADRVFF.

The chain recombines TRBV27 with TRBJ2-5, with a weak D call TRBD2 (5 bases). The CDR3 contains 15 residues. The germline V and J ends were trimmed by 4 bases and 1 base, with 13 bases remaining between them. Germline V gives CDR1 MNHEY, CDR2 SMNVEV (reference sequence). The DNA of the CDR3 is TGTGCCAGCAGTTCTCCGGGAAGCGGCCAAGAGACCCAGTACTTC. It yields the protein CASSSPGSGQETQYF.

The J gene is TRBJ2-2, the V gene TRBV11-3; TRBD1 matches 8 bases. With V trimmed by 1 base and J by 8 bases, 6 bases remained unmatched. CDR1 SGHNT and CDR2 YENEEA come from the germline V gene. This CDR3 spans 15 amino acids. CDR3 nucleotides: TGTGCCAGCAGCTTAGGAGGACAGGGAAAGGGGGAGCTGTTTTTT. Amino acids: CASSLGGQGKGELFF.

The V gene is TRBV23-1, the J gene TRBJ2-2, with 7 bases lining up with TRBD2. TRBV23-1 qualifies as an ORF whose function is uncertain. V lost 3 bases, J lost 3 bases, and 13 bases stayed unmatched. This CDR3 is 18 amino acids long. DNA of the CDR3: TGCGCCAGCAGTCATCCCCGGGAAGTGGGAGGGGACACCGGGGAGCTGTTTTTT. Encoded protein: CASSHPREVGGDTGELFF.

V is TRBV27 and J is TRBJ2-1; the D gene is possibly TRBD2 (5 bases). Germline CDR1 MNHEY, CDR2 SMNVEV (reference sequence). V was shortened by 7 bases and J by 7 bases, with 14 bases between the two germline ends. This CDR3 contains 13 residues. CDR3 protein: CASTLPGKNEQFF. CDR3 bases: TGTGCCAGCACCCTCCCGGGGAAGAATGAGCAGTTCTTC.

This sequence joins TRBV19 and TRBJ1-4; D gene unclear. The germline V and J ends were trimmed by 4 bases and 8 bases, with 17 bases remaining between them. The germline gives CDR1 LNHDA, CDR2 SQIVND (reference sequence). This CDR3 is 15 amino acids long. The CDR3 sequence: CASSNAPWRKEKLFF. Written as DNA, the CDR3 is TGTGCCAGTAGTAACGCCCCCTGGAGAAAAGAAAAACTGTTTTTT.

J is TRBJ2-7 and V is TRBV4-1; D gene ambiguous. Germline V gene lookup returns CDR1 MGHRA and CDR2 YSYEKL. This CDR3 spans 15 amino acids. V dropped 0 bases and J dropped 2 bases, with 11 bases sitting between them. The CDR3 bases are TGCGCCAGCAGCCAAGATCGGAAAGACACCTACGAGCAGTACTTC. Protein product: CASSQDRKDTYEQYF.

The CDR3 sequence is CASSSPHSGSYEQYF. The CDR3 DNA reads TGTGCCAGCAGCTCTCCTCATAGCGGGAGTTACGAGCAGTACTTC. This chain connects TRBV7-2 to TRBJ2-7; 9 bases fit TRBD2. Germline lookup yields CDR1 SGHTA and CDR2 FQGNSA. CDR3 length equals 15 residues. Losses at the gene ends were 4 bases for V and 4 bases for J; bases not matched to a gene: 8.

The count of this clone is one. This chain connects TRBV18 to TRBJ1-1; D is ambiguous. This CDR3 has 14 residues. The germline CDR1 and CDR2 sequences are KGHSH and LQKENI. V was pared by 4 bases and J by 1 base, with 10 bases between. CDR3 coding DNA: TGTGCCAGCTCACTTCGGACGGGGAACACTGAAGCTTTCTTT. Its translation is CASSLRTGNTEAFF.

On this clone itself: The junction departs from germline at one end; a sequencing error may be responsible. The chain carries TRBV2 and TRBJ2-3, with 9 nucleotides matching TRBD2. The germline V gene has CDR1 SNHLY and CDR2 FYNNEI. CDR3 length equals 16 residues. The CDR3 coding sequence is TGTGCGAGCACTAAAGGCAGCGGGGGGTACACAGATACGCAGTATTTT. Translating gives CASTKGSGGYTDTQYF.